Listed below are T cell receptor beta chains from one sample, sequenced in a study of CD8+ T cells in alopecia areata. Sequenced by immunoSEQ multiplex PCR; TCRdb stores in-frame clones only, minus some. The sample lists roughly 210,000 clones, roughly two fifths seen once, with approximately 2.4% in the top ten. The sample consisted of CD4+ T cells sorted from blood, taken at approximately week 36, from a patient treated with tofacitinib. Source of these receptors: a human donor with alopecia areata. Each CDR3 is given with its conserved first and last residue. The order of the fields is J gene, V gene, D gene, clone size, CDR3 DNA, CDR3 protein. D genes are given only for firm matches. Clone size is stated in some rows and not others, as once, few, many or a class when expanded.

j_call: TRBJ2-3; v_call: TRBV11-2; d_call: TRBD2; clone_size: -; cdr3_nt: TGTGCCAGCAGCGCCCGCGGGAGTGAGGCAGATACGCAGTATTTT; cdr3_aa: CASSARGSEADTQYF
j_call: TRBJ2-6; v_call: TRBV6-1; d_call: TRBD2; clone_size: -; cdr3_nt: TGTGCCAGCAGTGCACTAGCGGGAAGGGAGAGTGGGGCCAACGTCCTGACTTTC; cdr3_aa: CASSALAGRESGANVLTF
j_call: TRBJ2-2; v_call: TRBV14; d_call: TRBD2; clone_size: few; cdr3_nt: TGTGCCAGCTCCAAGCGGGAGCCAATTTTAGCCGGGGAGCTGTTTTTT; cdr3_aa: CASSKREPILAGELFF
j_call: TRBJ1-5; v_call: TRBV2; d_call: TRBD1; clone_size: -; cdr3_nt: TGTGCCAGCAGTCGGGACAGGGGAGCGGGCAATCAGCCCCAGCATTTT; cdr3_aa: CASSRDRGAGNQPQHF
j_call: TRBJ2-7; v_call: TRBV7-2; d_call: TRBD2; clone_size: -; cdr3_nt: TGTGCCAGCAGGGCCCAGCGGGAGTTCTCCTACGAGCAGTACTTC; cdr3_aa: CASRAQREFSYEQYF
j_call: TRBJ2-1; v_call: TRBV30; d_call: -; clone_size: -; cdr3_nt: TGTGCCTGGAGGGGGTACAATGAGCAGTTCTTC; cdr3_aa: CAWRGYNEQFF
j_call: TRBJ2-3; v_call: TRBV18; d_call: -; clone_size: -; cdr3_nt: TGTGCCAGCTCACCACAGGTTCGCTTTGGCGCAGATACGCAGTATTTT; cdr3_aa: CASSPQVRFGADTQYF
j_call: TRBJ1-4; v_call: TRBV29-1; d_call: -; clone_size: -; cdr3_nt: TGCAGCGTTGGTGGGGTAGGGACTAATGAAAAACTGTTTTTT; cdr3_aa: CSVGGVGTNEKLFF
j_call: TRBJ2-7; v_call: TRBV29-1; d_call: -; clone_size: once; cdr3_nt: TGCAGCGTTCGCAGGAGCTCCTACGAGCAGTACTTC; cdr3_aa: CSVRRSSYEQYF
j_call: TRBJ2-5; v_call: TRBV5-1; d_call: TRBD2; clone_size: -; cdr3_nt: TGCGCCAGCAACCCCGGGCGGGAGCGGGGGACCCAGTACTTC; cdr3_aa: CASNPGRERGTQYF
j_call: TRBJ1-2; v_call: TRBV10-3; d_call: -; clone_size: -; cdr3_nt: TGTGCCATCAGTGGAGTGGGCTATGGCTACACCTTC; cdr3_aa: CAISGVGYGYTF
j_call: TRBJ1-1; v_call: TRBV30; d_call: -; clone_size: -; cdr3_nt: TGTGCCTGGAGTGTAACAGAGAACACTGAAGCTTTCTTT; cdr3_aa: CAWSVTENTEAFF
j_call: TRBJ2-1; v_call: TRBV10-3; d_call: -; clone_size: few; cdr3_nt: TGTGCCATCAGCCCACAGATCCAATACAATGAGCAGTTCTTC; cdr3_aa: CAISPQIQYNEQFF
j_call: TRBJ2-5; v_call: TRBV7-7; d_call: -; clone_size: few; cdr3_nt: TGTGCCAGCAGCTCGTCTGGGGGTTTTGGGGAGACCCAGTACTTC; cdr3_aa: CASSSSGGFGETQYF
j_call: TRBJ2-1; v_call: TRBV9; d_call: -; clone_size: few; cdr3_nt: -; cdr3_aa: CASSVGSGIPNLFF
j_call: TRBJ2-7; v_call: TRBV29-1; d_call: -; clone_size: -; cdr3_nt: TGCAGCGTCGCCGGACCTACTTACGAGCAGTACTTC; cdr3_aa: CSVAGPTYEQYF
j_call: TRBJ2-7; v_call: TRBV9; d_call: TRBD1; clone_size: -; cdr3_nt: TGTGCCAGCAGCGTGACAGGACAGGGAGCAAGAGACGAGCAGTACTTC; cdr3_aa: CASSVTGQGARDEQYF
j_call: TRBJ2-7; v_call: TRBV7-9; d_call: -; clone_size: -; cdr3_nt: TGTGCCAGCATCTCGGGACCGACGAGCTCCTACGAGCAGTACTTC; cdr3_aa: CASISGPTSSYEQYF